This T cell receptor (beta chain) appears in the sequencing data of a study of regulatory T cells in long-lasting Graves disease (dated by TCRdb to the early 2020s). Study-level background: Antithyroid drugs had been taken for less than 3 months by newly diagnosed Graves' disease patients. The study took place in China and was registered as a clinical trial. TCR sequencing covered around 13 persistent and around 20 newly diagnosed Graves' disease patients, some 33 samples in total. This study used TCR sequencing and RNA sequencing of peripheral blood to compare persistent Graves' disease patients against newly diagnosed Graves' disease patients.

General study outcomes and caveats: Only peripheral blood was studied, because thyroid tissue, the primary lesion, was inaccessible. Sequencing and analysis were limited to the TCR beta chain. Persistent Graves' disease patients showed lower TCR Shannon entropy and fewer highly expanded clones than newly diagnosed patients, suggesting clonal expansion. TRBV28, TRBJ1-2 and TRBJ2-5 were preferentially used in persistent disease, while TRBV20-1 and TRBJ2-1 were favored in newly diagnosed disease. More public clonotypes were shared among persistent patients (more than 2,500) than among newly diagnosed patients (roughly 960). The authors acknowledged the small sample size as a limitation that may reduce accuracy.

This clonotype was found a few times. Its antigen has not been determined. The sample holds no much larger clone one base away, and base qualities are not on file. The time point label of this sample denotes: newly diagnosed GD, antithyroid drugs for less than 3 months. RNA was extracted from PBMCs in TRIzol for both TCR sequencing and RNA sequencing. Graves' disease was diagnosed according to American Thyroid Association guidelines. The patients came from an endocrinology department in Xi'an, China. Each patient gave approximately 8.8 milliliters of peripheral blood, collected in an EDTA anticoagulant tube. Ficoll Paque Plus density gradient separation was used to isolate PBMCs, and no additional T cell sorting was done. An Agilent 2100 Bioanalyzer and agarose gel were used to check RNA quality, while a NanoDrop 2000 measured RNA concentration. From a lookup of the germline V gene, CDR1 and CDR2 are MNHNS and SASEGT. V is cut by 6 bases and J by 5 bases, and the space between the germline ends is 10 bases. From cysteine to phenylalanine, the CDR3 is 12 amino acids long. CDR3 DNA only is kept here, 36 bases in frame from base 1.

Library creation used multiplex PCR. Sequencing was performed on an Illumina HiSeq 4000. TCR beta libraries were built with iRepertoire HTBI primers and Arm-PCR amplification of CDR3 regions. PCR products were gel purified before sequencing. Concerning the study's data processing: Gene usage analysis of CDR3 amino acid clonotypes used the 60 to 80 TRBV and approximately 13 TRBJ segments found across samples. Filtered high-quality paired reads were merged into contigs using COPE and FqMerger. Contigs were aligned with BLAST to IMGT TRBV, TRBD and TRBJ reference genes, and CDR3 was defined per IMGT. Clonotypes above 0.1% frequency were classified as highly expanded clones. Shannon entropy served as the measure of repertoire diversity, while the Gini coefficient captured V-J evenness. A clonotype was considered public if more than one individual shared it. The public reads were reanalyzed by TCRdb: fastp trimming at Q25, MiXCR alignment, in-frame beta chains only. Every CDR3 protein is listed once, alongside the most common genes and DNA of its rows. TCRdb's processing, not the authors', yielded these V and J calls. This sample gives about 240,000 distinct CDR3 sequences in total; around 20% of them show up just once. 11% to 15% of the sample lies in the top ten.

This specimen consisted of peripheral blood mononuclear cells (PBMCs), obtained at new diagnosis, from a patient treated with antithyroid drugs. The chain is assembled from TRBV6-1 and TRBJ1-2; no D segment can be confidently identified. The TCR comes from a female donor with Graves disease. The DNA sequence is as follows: TGTGCCAGCAGGCAACAGAGTTATGGCTACACCTTC. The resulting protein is CASRQQSYGYTF.